This TCR beta chain originates from a study of T-cell memory formation after mild COVID-19. Study-wide background: Each donor largely had its own TCR clusters.

5'RACE primed at constant segments yielded TCR alpha and TCR beta cDNA libraries bearing sample barcodes and UMIs. In TCRdb, the 5' RACE reads were re-called with MiXCR into one record per CDR3 protein. The profile shows over 300,000 distinct CDR3 sequences, 20% to 25% of them singletons. About this clonotype: As yet, its antigen is unknown.

The CDR3 sequence is 14 residues long. V lost 7 bases, J lost 3 bases, and 7 bases stayed unmatched. Germline V gives CDR1 LGHNA, CDR2 YSLEER. Whole-study findings and limits: Shrinking CD4+ clones were chiefly CM and EM; CD8+ ones were chiefly EMRA. CD4+ bias marked clones expanding day 15 to 37, unlike balanced contracting clones.

This chain uses TRBV4-3 with TRBJ1-1; 8 bases are a match to TRBD1. Sequenced sample: PBMCs or a T cell subset sorted from them (not recorded which). The sequence derives from a man aged 18 to 29 who had mild COVID-19 (a few samples of this study predate the infection). Cell type and time point are not known. The CDR3 loop reads CASTPGQGDTEAFF. CDR3 DNA sequence: TGCGCCAGCACCCCCGGACAGGGTGACACTGAAGCTTTCTTT.